The clone carrying this T cell receptor beta chain was seen only a few times. These data are taken from a study of blood T cell repertoires in COVID-19. Source study methods: Estimates of nucleated cell counts were drawn from the amplification of reference gene primers. The method was immunoSEQ multiplex PCR; TCRdb's version includes in-frame clones alone and lacks a portion of them. That table is the source of V, J and clone size, and D and trimming were worked out from the DNA. The top ten clones hold approximately 1.7% of a sample with tens of thousands of clones, 65% to 85% of them seen once. The sequence was collected from a woman in her fifties or sixties with acute or convalescent COVID-19. Sequences were obtained from peripheral blood.

This chain's CDR3 is CASSLNGLLNGYTF. The CDR3 coding sequence is TGTGCCAGCAGCTTAAATGGACTTTTGAATGGCTACACCTTC. The rearrangement uses TRBV7-3 and TRBJ1-2, with no clear D. Germline CDR1 SGHTA, CDR2 FQGTGA. Deletions cut 1 base from V and 6 bases from J, with 12 bases between. This CDR3 is built from 14 residues. The full variable domain, rest sourced from reference TRBV7-3 and TRBJ1-2, is GAGVSQTPSNKVTEKGKYVELRCDPISGHTALYWYRQSLGQGPEFLIYFQGTGAADDSGLPNDRFFAVRPEGSVSTLKIQRTERGDSAVYLCASSLNGLLNGYTFGSGTRLTVV.